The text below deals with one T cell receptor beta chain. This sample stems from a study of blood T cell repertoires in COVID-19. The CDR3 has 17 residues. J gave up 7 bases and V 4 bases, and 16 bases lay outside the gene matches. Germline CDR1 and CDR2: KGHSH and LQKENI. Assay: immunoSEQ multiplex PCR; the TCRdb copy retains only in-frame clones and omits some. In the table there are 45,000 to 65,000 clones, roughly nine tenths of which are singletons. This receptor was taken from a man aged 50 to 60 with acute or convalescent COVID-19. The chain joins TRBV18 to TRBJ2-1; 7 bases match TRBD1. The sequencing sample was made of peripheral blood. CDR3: CASSLNMGTATPNEQFF. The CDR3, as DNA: TGTGCCAGCTCACTAAACATGGGGACAGCCACCCCGAATGAGCAGTTCTTC.